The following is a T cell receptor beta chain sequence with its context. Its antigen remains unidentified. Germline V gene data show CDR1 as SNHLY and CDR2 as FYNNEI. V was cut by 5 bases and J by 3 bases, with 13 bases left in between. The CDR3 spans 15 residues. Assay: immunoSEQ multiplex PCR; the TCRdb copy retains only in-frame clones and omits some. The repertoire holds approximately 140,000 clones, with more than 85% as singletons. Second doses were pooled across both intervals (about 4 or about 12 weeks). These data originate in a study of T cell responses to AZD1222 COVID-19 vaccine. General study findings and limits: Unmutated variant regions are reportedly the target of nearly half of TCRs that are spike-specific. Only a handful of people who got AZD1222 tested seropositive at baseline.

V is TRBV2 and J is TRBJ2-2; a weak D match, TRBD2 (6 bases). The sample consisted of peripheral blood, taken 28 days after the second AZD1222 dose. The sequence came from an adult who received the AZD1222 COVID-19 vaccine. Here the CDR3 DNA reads TGTGCCAGCAGTCTCAGGGACTCTTACACCGGGGAGCTGTTTTTT. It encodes CASSLRDSYTGELFF.